What follows is one T cell receptor (beta chain) and its context. The antigen remains unidentified. The conserved phenylalanine or tryptophan is not found at the CDR3 terminus, so this likely reflects a read error. The source of the sample is a study of tumor and adjacent non-tumor tissue in lung cancer. As for the study in general: On average, productive TCRbeta reads reached about 4.4 million per sample.

This sample's RNA came from whole unsorted tissue. This non-tumor lung sample came from over 3 cm beyond the tumor edge. Chemotherapy-naive patients with new lung cancer underwent thoracic surgery in China, August–November 2014. TCRbeta libraries were built with three rounds of nested PCR, modified from ARM-PCR. Each CDR3 protein gets one entry after TCRdb re-called the multiplex PCR reads with MiXCR. The sample shows 40,000 to 55,000 distinct CDR3 sequences, 70% to 80% of them seen only once. Regarding the study as a whole: Shorter survival was associated with higher TCR diversity in tumors. Tumor repertoires had a smaller top 100 clone share than normal lung.

The TCR comes from a woman aged 60-75 years with non-small cell lung cancer. The sample taken for sequencing was distant non-tumor lung tissue.

The DNA of the CDR3 is TGTACCAGCAGACCCGGGACAGCAAGCTACGAGCAGTACTAC. Translation gives CTSRPGTASYEQYY. The chain is built from TRBV6-1 and TRBJ2-7, with 7 nucleotides matching TRBD1. Germline assignment: CDR1 MNHNS and CDR2 SASEGT. CDR3 length: 14 amino acids.